This passage covers 5 T cell receptor beta chains from one sample sequenced in a study of tumor and adjacent non-tumor tissue in lung cancer. A modified ARM-PCR protocol with three rounds of nested PCR amplified TCRbeta. TCRdb itself ran the multiplex PCR reads through MiXCR, one entry per CDR3 protein. Here the sample spans roughly 81,000 distinct CDR3 sequences, more than 60% being singletons. No cell sorting was done before RNA was extracted from the tissue. The sample consisted of lung tumor tissue. These TCRs come from a man in his 70s with non-small cell lung cancer.

In this sample, this clonotype turned up once. A read error may account for a junction end that differs from germline. The chain uses TRBV4-2 and TRBJ1-1, with D hard to call. The germline gives CDR1 LGHNA, CDR2 YNFKEQ. The CDR3 consists of 15 residues. The CDR3 loop reads CVSSLHTHENTEAFF. The CDR3, as DNA: TGTGTCAGCAGCCTTCATACACATGAGAACACTGAAGCTTTCTTT.

On this clonotype itself: Since no conserved phenylalanine or tryptophan closes the CDR3, a read error is the likely cause. The V call is TRBV20-1, the J call TRBJ1-1; D is possibly TRBD1 (6 bases). In germline, CDR1 is DFQATT, CDR2 SNEGSKA (reference sequence). The CDR3 has 16 residues. The CDR3 protein is CGARDIGRGKNTEAFL. The CDR3 coding sequence is TGCGGTGCTAGAGATATCGGGAGGGGGAAGAACACTGAGGCTTTCCTT.

This clonotype appeared many times. The chain uses TRBV6-2 or TRBV6-3 and TRBJ2-7, with TRBD1 identical over 7 bases. Germline CDR1 MNHEY, CDR2 SVGEGT. Unmatched junction bases numbered 8, after V lost 2 bases and J lost 13 bases. The CDR3 has 12 residues. CDR3 nucleotides: TGTGCCAGCAGTTACGGGGACAGTTCTCGTTACTTC. Amino acid sequence: CASSYGDSSRYF.

This clonotype is categorized as medium-sized. The chain carries TRBV11-2 and TRBJ2-3; D gene ambiguous. The CDR3 length is 17 residues. CDR1 and CDR2 (germline): SGHAT, FQNNGV. Trimming stripped 5 bases from V and 1 base from J, with 19 bases between. Written as DNA, the CDR3 is TGTGCCAGCAGCCTAAATCAATGGGTGGGTGGCACAGATACGCAGTATTTT. It encodes CASSLNQWVGGTDTQYF.

The chain uses TRBV20-1 and TRBJ2-3; possibly TRBD1 or TRBD2 for D (6 bases each). Trimming pared 3 bases from V and 2 bases from J, leaving 21 bases between. The CDR3 has 17 amino acids. Germline loops: CDR1 DFQATT, CDR2 SNEGSKA (reference sequence). The CDR3 loop is CSASARWGADNTDTQYF. For the CDR3, the DNA is TGCAGTGCTAGTGCGCGGTGGGGGGCGGATAACACAGATACGCAGTATTTT.